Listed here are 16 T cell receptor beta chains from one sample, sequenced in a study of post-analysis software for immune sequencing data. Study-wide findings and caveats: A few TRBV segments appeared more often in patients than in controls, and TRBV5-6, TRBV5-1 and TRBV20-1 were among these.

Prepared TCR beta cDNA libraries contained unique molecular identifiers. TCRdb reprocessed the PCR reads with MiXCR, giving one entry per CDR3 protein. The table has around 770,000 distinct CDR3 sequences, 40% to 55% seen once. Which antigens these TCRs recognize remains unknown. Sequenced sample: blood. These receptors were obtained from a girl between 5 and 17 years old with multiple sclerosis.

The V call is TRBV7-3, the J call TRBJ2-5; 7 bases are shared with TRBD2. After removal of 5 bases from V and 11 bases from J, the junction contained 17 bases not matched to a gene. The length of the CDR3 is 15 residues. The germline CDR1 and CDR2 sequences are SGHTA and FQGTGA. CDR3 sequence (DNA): TGTGCCAGCAGCCCACTACTAGCGCCCGAGGGAGAGCAGTACTTC. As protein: CASSPLLAPEGEQYF.

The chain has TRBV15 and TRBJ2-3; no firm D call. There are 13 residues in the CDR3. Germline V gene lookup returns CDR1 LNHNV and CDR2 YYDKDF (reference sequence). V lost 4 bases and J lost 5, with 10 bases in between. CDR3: CATSIGPKDTQYF. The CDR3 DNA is TGTGCCACCAGCATCGGACCGAAAGATACGCAGTATTTT.

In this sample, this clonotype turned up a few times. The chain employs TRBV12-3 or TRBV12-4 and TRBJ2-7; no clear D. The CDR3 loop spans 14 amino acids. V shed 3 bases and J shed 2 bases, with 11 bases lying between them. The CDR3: CASSLARWPYEQYF. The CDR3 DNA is TGTGCCAGCAGTTTGGCAAGGTGGCCCTACGAGCAGTACTTC.

CDR3 region: CISSFVGAGQPQHF. The DNA of the CDR3 is TGTATCAGCAGTTTTGTGGGGGCCGGCCAGCCCCAGCATTTT. This sequence joins TRBV12-3 or TRBV12-4 and TRBJ1-5; the D gene is possibly TRBD1 (6 bases). The CDR3 extends over 14 amino acids.

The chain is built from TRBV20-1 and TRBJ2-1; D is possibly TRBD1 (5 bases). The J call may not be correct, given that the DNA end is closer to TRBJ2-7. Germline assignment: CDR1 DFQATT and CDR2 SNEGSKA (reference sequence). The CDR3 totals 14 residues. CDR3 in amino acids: CSARDRDSYNEQYF. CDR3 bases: TGCAGTGCTAGGGATCGTGACAGCTACAATGAGCAGTACTTC.

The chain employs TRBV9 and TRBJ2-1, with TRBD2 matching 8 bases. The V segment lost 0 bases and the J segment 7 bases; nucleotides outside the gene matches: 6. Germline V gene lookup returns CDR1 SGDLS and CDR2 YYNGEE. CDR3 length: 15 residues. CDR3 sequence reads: CASSVVVAGRNEQFF. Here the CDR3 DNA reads TGTGCCAGCAGCGTAGTGGTAGCGGGAAGGAATGAGCAGTTCTTC.

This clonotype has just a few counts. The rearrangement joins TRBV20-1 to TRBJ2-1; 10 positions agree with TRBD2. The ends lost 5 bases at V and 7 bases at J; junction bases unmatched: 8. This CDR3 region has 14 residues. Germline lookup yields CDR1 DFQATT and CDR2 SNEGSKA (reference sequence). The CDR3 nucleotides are TGCAGTGCTCGAGCGGGAGGGCCGGGGAATGAGCAGTTCTTC. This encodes CSARAGGPGNEQFF.

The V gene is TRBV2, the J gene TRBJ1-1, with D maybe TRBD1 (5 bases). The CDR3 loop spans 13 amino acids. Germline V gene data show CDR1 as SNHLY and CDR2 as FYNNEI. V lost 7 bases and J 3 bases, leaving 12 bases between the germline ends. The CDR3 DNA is TGTGCCAGCAATGTGGAGGGACACACTGAAGCTTTCTTT. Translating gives CASNVEGHTEAFF.

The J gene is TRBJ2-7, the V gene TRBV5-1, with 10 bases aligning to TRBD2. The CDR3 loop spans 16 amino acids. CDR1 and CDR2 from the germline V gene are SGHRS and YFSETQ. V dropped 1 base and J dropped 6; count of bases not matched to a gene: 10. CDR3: CASSLNPGLAAREQYF. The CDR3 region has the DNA TGCGCCAGCAGCTTGAACCCAGGACTAGCGGCACGCGAGCAGTACTTC.

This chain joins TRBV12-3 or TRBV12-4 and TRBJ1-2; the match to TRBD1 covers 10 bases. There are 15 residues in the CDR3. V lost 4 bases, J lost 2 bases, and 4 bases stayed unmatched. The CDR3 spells CASSYGTGDNYGYTF. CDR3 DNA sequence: TGTGCCAGCAGTTACGGGACAGGGGACAACTATGGCTACACCTTC.

CDR3 amino acids: CASRQGSNQPQHF. The CDR3 DNA follows: TGTGCCAGCAGACAGGGTTCTAATCAGCCCCAGCATTTT. The rearrangement links TRBV27 to TRBJ1-5, with D maybe TRBD1 (6 bases). Germline V gene lookup returns CDR1 MNHEY and CDR2 SMNVEV (reference sequence). CDR3 length equals 13 residues. With 6 bases removed from V and 4 bases from J, the gap between germline ends came to 10 bases.

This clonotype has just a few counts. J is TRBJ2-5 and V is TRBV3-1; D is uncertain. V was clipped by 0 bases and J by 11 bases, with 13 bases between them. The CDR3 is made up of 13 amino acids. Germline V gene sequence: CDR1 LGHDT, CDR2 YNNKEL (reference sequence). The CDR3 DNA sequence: TGTGCCAGCAGCCAAGATTTCCGGAATGAGCAGTACTTC. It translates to CASSQDFRNEQYF.

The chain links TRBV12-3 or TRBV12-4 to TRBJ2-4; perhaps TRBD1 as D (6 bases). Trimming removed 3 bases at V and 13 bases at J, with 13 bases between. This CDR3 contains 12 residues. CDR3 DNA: TGTGCCAGCAGTTTGTCCAGGGGTAGGCAGTACTTC. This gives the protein CASSLSRGRQYF.

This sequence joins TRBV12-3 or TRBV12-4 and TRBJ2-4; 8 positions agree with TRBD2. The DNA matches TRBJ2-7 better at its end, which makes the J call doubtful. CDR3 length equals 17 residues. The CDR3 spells CASSLGRGRSLRDEQYF. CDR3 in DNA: TGTGCCAGCAGTTTAGGGCGCGGGAGGTCCCTACGAGACGAGCAGTACTTC.

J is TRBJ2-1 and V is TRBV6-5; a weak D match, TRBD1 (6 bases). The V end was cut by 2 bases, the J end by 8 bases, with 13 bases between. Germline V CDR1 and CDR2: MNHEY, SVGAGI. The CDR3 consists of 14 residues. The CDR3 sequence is CASSYTHRAHEQFF. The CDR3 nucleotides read TGTGCCAGCAGTTACACCCACAGGGCACATGAGCAGTTCTTC.

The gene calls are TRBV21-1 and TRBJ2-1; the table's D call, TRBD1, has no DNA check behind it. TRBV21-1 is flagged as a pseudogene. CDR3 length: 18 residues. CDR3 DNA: TGTGCCAGCAGCAAAAACAGGGACAGGCGTACCTCCTACAATGAGCAGTTCTTC. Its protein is CASSKNRDRRTSYNEQFF.